The 18 T cell receptor beta chains presented below share a single source sample, sequenced in a study of CD8 T cells in Susac syndrome. RNA, at roughly 0.45 to 1 ug, was reverse transcribed with random hexamers. MiXCR was run by TCRdb on the immunoSEQ multiplex PCR reads, yielding one entry per CDR3 protein. The table lists 250,000 to 300,000 distinct CDR3 sequences, about 91% of them singletons, with around 0.18% in the top ten. Sequencing was performed on CD8+ T cells from PBMCs. These receptors all come from a human donor with multiple sclerosis.

The gene calls are TRBV28 and TRBJ2-7, with 7 bases fitting TRBD1. The CDR3 spans 14 residues. Germline V gives CDR1 MDHEN, CDR2 SYDVKM. J gave up 4 bases and V 3 bases, and 6 bases lay outside the gene matches. CDR3 protein: CASSFRGQSYEQYF. The CDR3 DNA reads TGTGCCAGCAGTTTCAGGGGACAGTCGTACGAGCAGTACTTC. Supplemented by reference TRBV28 and TRBJ2-7, the full variable domain reads DVKVTQSSRYLVKRTGEKVFLECVQDMDHENMFWYRQDPGLGLRLIYFSYDVKMKEKGDIPEGYSVSREKKERFSLILESASTNQTSMYLCASSFRGQSYEQYFGPGTRLTVT.

V usage is TRBV27 and J usage is TRBJ2-5; D remains unclear. From germline, CDR1 is MNHEY and CDR2 SMNVEV (reference sequence). The CDR3 sequence is 14 residues long. The V end lost 4 bases, the J end lost 5 bases, and 14 bases lay between the germline ends. CDR3 region: CASSWNMLGETQYF. The CDR3 coding sequence is TGTGCCAGCAGTTGGAACATGCTCGGCGAGACCCAGTACTTC.

The chain links TRBV19 to TRBJ1-1, with D unresolved. Germline lookup yields CDR1 LNHDA and CDR2 SQIVND (reference sequence). Trimming stripped 7 bases from V and 0 bases from J, with 9 bases between. This CDR3 is built from 13 residues. Here the CDR3 DNA reads TGTGCCAGTACGAACCCAGTGAACACTGAAGCTTTCTTT. It encodes CASTNPVNTEAFF.

The gene calls are TRBV19 and TRBJ2-1; possible D gene TRBD2, 7 bases. CDR1 LNHDA and CDR2 SQIVND come from the germline V gene (reference sequence). V lost 8 bases to trimming and J lost 13 bases, with 12 bases between them. The CDR3 has 10 residues. CDR3 coding DNA: TGTGCCAGTTCCGGGGGGCTACAGTTCTTC. Residues: CASSGGLQFF.

The chain has TRBV7-6 and TRBJ2-7; 8 bases fit TRBD2. This CDR3 comprises 17 residues. The junction had 10 bases not matched to a gene; V was cut back by 2 bases and J by 1 base. Germline V gene data show CDR1 as SGHVS and CDR2 as FNYEAQ. The CDR3 region has the DNA TGTGCCAGCAGCTTACCCAAGGCGGGAGGTGATTCCTACGAGCAGTACTTC. This translates into CASSLPKAGGDSYEQYF. The full variable domain, in which reference TRBV7-6 and TRBJ2-7 provide the parts outside the CDR3, is GAGVSQSPRYKVTKRGQDVALRCDPISGHVSLYWYRQALGQGPEFLTYFNYEAQQDKSGLPNDRFSAERPEGSISTLTIQRTEQRDSAMYRCASSLPKAGGDSYEQYFGPGTRLTVT.

The chain joins TRBV28 to TRBJ1-2; unclear D gene. Germline CDR1 and CDR2: MDHEN and SYDVKM. The CDR3 length is 13 residues. Between the trimmed V and J ends, which lost 5 bases and 2 bases, there was a span of 9 bases. This chain's CDR3 is CASSNSGNYGYTF. The CDR3, as DNA: TGTGCCAGCAGTAATAGCGGAAACTATGGCTACACCTTC.

In DNA form, the CDR3 reads TGTGCCAGCAGCCAACTCACAGGGGGCGTTGGAGATACGCAGTATTTT. Translated, it gives CASSQLTGGVGDTQYF. The gene calls are TRBV4-2 and TRBJ2-3; 9 nucleotides align to TRBD1. V shed 2 bases and J 5 bases; nucleotides not matched to a gene: 8. The CDR3 is made up of 16 amino acids. Germline CDR1 LGHNA, CDR2 YNFKEQ.

The genes are TRBV12-3 or TRBV12-4 and TRBJ2-5; D is undetermined. V lost 3 bases and J 9 bases, leaving 8 bases between the germline ends. The CDR3 runs to 11 residues. CDR3 coding DNA: TGTGCCAGCAGTTTCGACCGGGCCCAGTACTTC. As protein: CASSFDRAQYF.

The V gene is TRBV3-1, the J gene TRBJ2-2; 8 bases match TRBD2. V lost 0 bases to trimming and J lost 5 bases; unmatched junction nucleotides: 5. Germline V lookup: CDR1 LGHDT, CDR2 YNNKEL (reference sequence). The CDR3 is 16 amino acids. CDR3 sequence (DNA): TGTGCCAGCAGCCAAGATAAGGCTAGCGGGACCGGGGAGCTGTTTTTT. Its protein is CASSQDKASGTGELFF.

In this sample, this clonotype turned up a few times. This chain connects TRBV27 to TRBJ2-7, with D tentatively TRBD2 (7 bases). Germline V gene data show CDR1 as MNHEY and CDR2 as SMNVEV (reference sequence). The CDR3 has 13 residues. V lost 5 bases and J 2 bases, leaving 10 bases between the germline ends. CDR3 nucleotides: TGTGCCAGCAGTCAAGGGGGGGCCTACGAGCAGTACTTC. The encoded protein is CASSQGGAYEQYF.

The sample holds a few counts of this clonotype. V gene TRBV25-1 combines with J gene TRBJ2-5; 11 bases map to TRBD2. After removal of 8 bases from V and 2 bases from J, the junction contained 7 bases not matched to a gene. Germline V gene lookup returns CDR1 MGHDK and CDR2 SYGVNS. The CDR3 covers 15 residues. The CDR3 nucleotides read TGTGCCAGCTGCCCGGGACTAGCGGAACAAGAGACCCAGTACTTC. Its translation is CASCPGLAEQETQYF.

The V call is TRBV4-3, the J call TRBJ2-7; 9 nucleotides align to TRBD1. CDR3 length: 16 residues. V shed 0 bases, J shed 3 bases, and the junction held 6 bases outside the gene matches. The V gene's germline CDR1 is LGHNA and CDR2 YSLEER. CDR3 sequence reads: CASSQDPQGAGYEQYF. The CDR3 DNA reads as TGCGCCAGCAGCCAAGATCCACAGGGGGCAGGCTACGAGCAGTACTTC.

The chain links TRBV20-1 to TRBJ2-7, with TRBD2 identical over 7 bases. J was trimmed by 3 bases and V by 0 bases; bases with no gene match: 8. From germline, CDR1 is DFQATT and CDR2 SNEGSKA (reference sequence). The CDR3 is 15 amino acids. CDR3 sequence reads: CSARDHGRSDYEQYF. The CDR3 coding sequence is TGCAGTGCTAGAGATCACGGGAGGAGTGACTACGAGCAGTACTTC.

The chain combines TRBV19 with TRBJ1-5; D possibly corresponds to TRBD1 (5 bases). Germline values: CDR1 LNHDA, CDR2 SQIVND (reference sequence). Between the trimmed V and J ends, which lost 6 bases and 0 bases, there was a span of 12 bases. The CDR3 is made up of 15 amino acids. The CDR3 DNA reads as TGTGCCAGTAGCACAGACAGTTATAGCAATCAGCCCCAGCATTTT. Translated: CASSTDSYSNQPQHF.

The rearrangement joins TRBV6-2 or TRBV6-3 to TRBJ2-1; 9 bases are a match to TRBD1. V shed 5 bases and J 6 bases; nucleotides not matched to a gene: 11. The length of the CDR3 is 16 residues. Germline V gene lookup returns CDR1 MNHEY and CDR2 SVGEGT. CDR3 DNA sequence: TGTGCCAGCAGTATTGAAGGGACAGGGTATCCCAATGAGCAGTTCTTC. Its translation is CASSIEGTGYPNEQFF.

The chain employs TRBV11-2 and TRBJ1-1; possible D gene TRBD1, 5 bases. V shed 3 bases and J shed 3 bases, with 14 bases lying between them. CDR1 is SGHAT, CDR2 FQNNGV, per germline. The CDR3 is made up of 15 amino acids. CDR3: CASSFVGGSDTEAFF. The CDR3, as DNA: TGTGCCAGCAGCTTTGTGGGGGGGTCGGACACTGAAGCTTTCTTT. Full variable domain (outside the CDR3, taken from reference TRBV11-2 and TRBJ1-1): EAGVAQSPRYKIIEKRQSVAFWCNPISGHATLYWYQQILGQGPKLLIQFQNNGVVDDSQLPKDRFSAERLKGVDSTLKIQPAKLEDSAVYLCASSFVGGSDTEAFFGQGTRLTVV.

The J gene is TRBJ1-2, the V gene TRBV30, with 7 bases matching TRBD1. Germline V gene lookup returns CDR1 GTSNPN and CDR2 SVGIG (reference sequence). This CDR3 is 14 amino acids long. Losses at the gene ends were 3 bases for V and 1 base for J; bases not matched to a gene: 5. CDR3 nucleotide sequence: TGTGCCTGGAGGACAGGGCGAAGTAACTATGGCTACACCTTC. Translating gives CAWRTGRSNYGYTF.

The chain uses TRBV4-2 and TRBJ2-3; maybe TRBD1 (5 bases). Germline CDR1 LGHNA, CDR2 YNFKEQ. V was shortened by 0 bases and J by 2 bases, with 15 bases between the two germline ends. The CDR3 is 17 amino acids. DNA of the CDR3: TGTGCCAGCAGCCAAGATTTCGATACAGGCATCACAGATACGCAGTATTTT. This encodes CASSQDFDTGITDTQYF.